This section outlines one T cell receptor (beta chain) sequence together with its context. Its matching antigen is unknown. The data are from a study of T cell responses to AZD1222 COVID-19 vaccine. Regarding the study as a whole: Spike regions recognized by vaccine-associated CD4 TCRs spanned the protein, led by 160-218 and 743-854. Clonal diversity was possibly underestimated, and the donors were mostly white British, with more females. Seropositive status at baseline applied to only 6 or 7 AZD1222 recipients.

Germline V CDR1 and CDR2: LGHNA, YSLEER. The CDR3 is 12 amino acids. V was shortened by 4 bases and J by 6 bases, with 9 bases between the two germline ends. TCRdb's copy holds only in-frame clones and misses some; the assay was immunoSEQ multiplex PCR. The sample has some 140,000 clones; roughly 90% are singletons. The chain is built from TRBV4-3 and TRBJ1-2; D is undetermined. The TCR comes from an adult in good health. The sequences come from peripheral blood, collected on day 0 of AZD1222 vaccination. CDR3 amino acids: CASSRSKDGYTF. DNA for the CDR3: TGCGCCAGCAGCCGCTCAAAGGATGGCTACACCTTC.